These 29 T cell receptor beta chains came from one sample sequenced in a study of shared T cell receptors in the human thymus. The table came from immunoSEQ multiplex PCR; TCRdb's copy has only in-frame clones and leaves some out. This sample has over 450,000 clones, with roughly 74% found just once. The data were also submitted as part of a second study, on human thymus T cells.

Sequencing used thymocytes. The receptors were sampled from a boy less than two years old with a congenital heart defect.

V gene TRBV13 combines with J gene TRBJ2-2; possible D gene TRBD1, 6 bases. Per the germline V gene, CDR1 is PRHDT and CDR2 is FYEKMQ (reference sequence). V was clipped by 7 bases and J by 0 bases, with 15 bases between them. The CDR3 loop spans 16 amino acids. The CDR3 here is CASTLRRTANTGELFF. The DNA for the CDR3 is TGTGCCAGCACGTTACGAAGGACAGCGAACACCGGGGAGCTGTTTTTT.

The chain employs TRBV7-9 and TRBJ2-1, with 12 bases that match TRBD2. CDR3 size: 17 residues. Germline loops: CDR1 SEHNR, CDR2 FQNEAQ (reference sequence). Unmatched junction bases numbered 11, after V lost 2 bases and J lost 9 bases. The chain's CDR3 is CASSLNRASGRVIEQFF. CDR3 bases: TGTGCCAGCAGCTTAAATCGTGCTAGCGGGAGGGTAATTGAGCAGTTCTTC.

V and J are TRBV4-1 and TRBJ2-5, with TRBD2 matching over 11 bases. V shed 2 bases and J 7 bases; nucleotides not matched to a gene: 27. The CDR3 loop spans 22 amino acids. Germline CDR1 MGHRA, CDR2 YSYEKL. CDR3 in DNA: TGCGCCAGCAGCCAAAGGACCAAAAACCCCCCCCTGACTAGCGGGGCGTCCAGGACCCAGTACTTC. This codes for CASSQRTKNPPLTSGASRTQYF.

The CDR3 DNA sequence: TGTGCCAGCAGCCCCCCCGGAGTCCGTTCCTACGAGCAGTACTTC. This translates into CASSPPGVRSYEQYF. The rearrangement links TRBV28 to TRBJ2-7; no reliable D call. CDR1 is MDHEN and CDR2 is SYDVKM in the germline V gene. V gave up 6 bases and J gave up 1 base, with 16 bases separating them. This CDR3 contains 15 residues.

The V and J genes are TRBV18 and TRBJ2-2; 7 nucleotides align to TRBD2. Germline CDR1 and CDR2: KGHSH and LQKENI. This CDR3 has 18 amino acids. J gave up 4 bases and V 0 bases, and 11 bases lay outside the gene matches. CDR3 DNA sequence: TGTGCCAGCTCACCACCGGCAAGGTGGGAGGGGAGCACCGGGGAGCTGTTTTTT. Residues: CASSPPARWEGSTGELFF.

The CDR3: CASSRDNPYEQYF. For the CDR3, the DNA is TGTGCCAGCAGCCGGGACAACCCCTACGAGCAGTACTTC. J is TRBJ2-7 and V is TRBV14; D may be TRBD1 (6 bases). The CDR3 contains 13 residues. V was pared by 4 bases and J by 2 bases, with 9 bases between. Germline V gene sequence: CDR1 SGHDN, CDR2 FVKESK. Based on the CDR3 plus reference TRBV14 and TRBJ2-7, the full variable domain is EAGVTQFPSHSVIEKGQTVTLRCDPISGHDNLYWYRRVMGKEIKFLLHFVKESKQDESGMPNNRFLAERTGGTYSTLKVQPAELEDSGVYFCASSRDNPYEQYFGPGTRLTVT.

This clone was seen once. The genes are TRBV30 and TRBJ2-7, with TRBD1 matching 7 bases. In germline, CDR1 is GTSNPN, CDR2 SVGIG (reference sequence). This CDR3 is built from 13 residues. The V gene end was trimmed by 3 bases and the J gene end by 4 bases; junction bases not matched to a gene: 6. The CDR3 reads CAWRDRDLYEQYF. CDR3 DNA: TGTGCCTGGAGAGACAGGGATCTATACGAGCAGTACTTC.

The chain joins TRBV25-1 to TRBJ1-2, with D possibly TRBD1 on 5 matching bases. V was trimmed by 7 bases and J by 5 bases, leaving 14 bases between them. The CDR3 loop spans 13 amino acids. In germline, CDR1 is MGHDK, CDR2 SYGVNS. The CDR3 spells CASNSLGGYGYTF. The CDR3 DNA reads TGTGCCAGCAATTCCTTGGGGGGGTATGGCTACACCTTC.

The CDR3 nucleotides read TGTGCCAGCAGCGCGGGACTAGCGGAAAAAGAGACCCAGTACTTC. Amino acid sequence: CASSAGLAEKETQYF. This chain uses TRBV11-1 with TRBJ2-5; TRBD2 matches 11 bases. This CDR3 has 15 residues. Germline V gene lookup returns CDR1 SGHAT and CDR2 FQDESV (reference sequence). V lost 5 bases, J lost 3 bases, and 5 bases stayed unmatched.

V gene TRBV27 combines with J gene TRBJ2-5; 14 nucleotides agree with TRBD2. This CDR3 comprises 18 residues. Germline V lookup: CDR1 MNHEY, CDR2 SMNVEV (reference sequence). V gave up 3 bases and J gave up 5 bases; unmatched junction bases: 11. Here the CDR3 reads CASSFWTSGRQVGETQYF. CDR3 coding DNA: TGTGCCAGCAGTTTCTGGACTAGCGGGAGGCAAGTCGGTGAGACCCAGTACTTC.

The table lists this clone with a few counts. This rearrangement joins TRBV4-2 to TRBJ2-1; the D is unclear. Germline V lookup: CDR1 LGHNA, CDR2 YNFKEQ. V was pared by 0 bases and J by 5 bases, with 8 bases between. This CDR3 has 14 amino acids. In DNA, the CDR3 is TGTGCCAGCAGCCAAGATGAACAGCACAATGAGCAGTTCTTC. It is translated as CASSQDEQHNEQFF.

The chain combines TRBV30 with TRBJ2-1, with TRBD2 matching 13 bases. Trimming at V came to 3 bases and at J to 9 bases, leaving 8 bases not matched to a gene. This CDR3 is built from 15 residues. CDR1 and CDR2 (germline): GTSNPN, SVGIG (reference sequence). The CDR3 DNA follows: TGTGCCTGGAGGGAACTAGCGGGAGGGCCGTTTGAGCAGTTCTTC. Its translation: CAWRELAGGPFEQFF.

V gene TRBV6-6 combines with J gene TRBJ1-1, with 9 bases identical to TRBD1. Germline CDR1 is MNHNY and CDR2 is SVGAGI (reference sequence). The V segment lost 7 bases and the J segment 3 bases; nucleotides outside the gene matches: 12. The CDR3 consists of 16 residues. The CDR3 sequence is CASTDRGGWWDTEAFF. CDR3 nucleotide sequence: TGTGCCAGCACCGACAGGGGGGGGTGGTGGGACACTGAAGCTTTCTTT.

V usage is TRBV30 and J usage is TRBJ1-3; a possible D gene is TRBD1 (5 bases). V was shortened by 5 bases and J by 4 bases, with 15 bases between the two germline ends. Germline assignment: CDR1 GTSNPN and CDR2 SVGIG (reference sequence). This CDR3 has 14 residues. CDR3 nucleotides: TGTGCCTGGGGCCCTTTGGGGCCCGGAAACACCATATATTTT. Protein: CAWGPLGPGNTIYF.

This clone was detected a few times. The chain uses TRBV2 and TRBJ1-2, with 8 bases fitting TRBD1. The germline V gene has CDR1 SNHLY and CDR2 FYNNEI. The CDR3 is 14 amino acids. Germline trimming cut 6 bases from V and 7 bases from J; bases unmatched to any gene: 10. The CDR3 nucleotides read TGTGCCAGCAGGGACAGGGAAGGAATCGCTGGCTACACCTTC. Its protein is CASRDREGIAGYTF. Together with reference TRBV2 and TRBJ1-2, the CDR3 gives the full variable domain: EPEVTQTPSHQVTQMGQEVILRCVPISNHLYFYWYRQILGQKVEFLVSFYNNEISEKSEIFDDQFSVERPDGSNFTLKIRSTKLEDSAMYFCASRDREGIAGYTFGSGTRLTVV.

This chain uses TRBV6-1 with TRBJ1-1; D call uncertain. With 1 base removed from V and 0 bases from J, the gap between germline ends came to 9 bases. The CDR3 runs to 15 residues. Per the germline V gene, CDR1 is MNHNS and CDR2 is SASEGT. The CDR3 sequence is CASSEGEAMNTEAFF. The CDR3 DNA is TGTGCCAGCAGTGAAGGGGAGGCGATGAACACTGAAGCTTTCTTT.

This clone has a handful of counts. This chain joins TRBV28 and TRBJ2-3; 7 nucleotides match TRBD2. The germline V gene encodes CDR1 MDHEN and CDR2 SYDVKM. Unmatched junction bases numbered 12, after V lost 4 bases and J lost 5 bases. The CDR3 runs 16 residues. In DNA form, the CDR3 reads TGTGCCAGCAGTTCCCGCGGGAGCTCGGTGGGAGATACGCAGTATTTT. Its translation is CASSSRGSSVGDTQYF.

V is TRBV28 and J is TRBJ2-7, with 7 positions matching TRBD1. This CDR3 has 14 amino acids. The V gene's germline CDR1 is MDHEN and CDR2 SYDVKM. V was pared by 3 bases and J by 1 base, with 3 bases of the junction left unmatched. The CDR3, as DNA: TGTGCCAGCAGTTTTTGGGGACAGTCCTACGAGCAGTACTTC. Translating it yields CASSFWGQSYEQYF.

This clone was detected only a few times. The CDR3 bases are TGTGCCACCCAGACAGGGGGCGTAGAGAATTCACCCCTCCACTTT. Residues: CATQTGGVENSPLHF. The chain combines TRBV25-1 with TRBJ1-6; 10 positions match TRBD1. Per germline, CDR1 MGHDK and CDR2 SYGVNS. The trim removed 10 bases at V and 7 bases at J, leaving 10 bases unmatched. The CDR3 is 15 amino acids.

The J gene is TRBJ1-2, the V gene TRBV30; possibly TRBD1 for D (5 bases). Germline-derived CDR1 and CDR2 are GTSNPN and SVGIG (reference sequence). Trimming took off 3 bases at V and 4 bases at J, with 15 bases between the two ends. The CDR3 loop spans 14 amino acids. CDR3 region: CAWRQGRTVYGYTF. Here the CDR3 DNA reads TGTGCCTGGAGGCAGGGCAGAACGGTCTATGGCTACACCTTC.

The count of this clone is one. The chain couples TRBV7-2 to TRBJ2-7, with D tentatively TRBD2 (6 bases). Germline V CDR1 and CDR2: SGHTA, FQGNSA. The CDR3 is 13 amino acids. The V and J ends lost 5 bases and 3 bases respectively, with 11 bases between them. Here the CDR3 reads CASSLTRFYEQYF. Written as DNA, the CDR3 is TGTGCCAGCAGCCTGACTAGATTCTACGAGCAGTACTTC.

A few counts support this clone. The chain uses TRBV28 and TRBJ2-1; 7 bases match TRBD1. Germline CDR1 MDHEN, CDR2 SYDVKM. The CDR3 has 16 amino acids. The J segment lost 3 bases and the V segment lost 7 bases, leaving 12 bases of the junction unmatched. CDR3 sequence: CASNVDREDYYNEQFF. The CDR3, as DNA: TGTGCCAGCAACGTCGACAGGGAAGACTACTACAATGAGCAGTTCTTC. The variable domain in full, with the rest retrieved from reference TRBV28 and TRBJ2-1, is DVKVTQSSRYLVKRTGEKVFLECVQDMDHENMFWYRQDPGLGLRLIYFSYDVKMKEKGDIPEGYSVSREKKERFSLILESASTNQTSMYLCASNVDREDYYNEQFFGPGTRLTVL.

The chain links TRBV25-1 to TRBJ2-2, with D tentatively TRBD1 (6 bases). V lost 6 bases and J 5 bases, leaving 16 bases between the germline ends. From germline, CDR1 is MGHDK and CDR2 SYGVNS. The CDR3 contains 15 residues. In nucleotides, the CDR3 is TGTGCCAGCAGCCCAACAGGGTGGAGGACCGGGGAGCTGTTTTTT. As protein: CASSPTGWRTGELFF. The complete variable domain, with remaining parts taken from reference TRBV25-1 and TRBJ2-2, reads EADIYQTPRYLVIGTGKKITLECSQTMGHDKMYWYQQDPGMELHLIHYSYGVNSTEKGDLSSESTVSRIRTEHFPLTLESARPSHTSQYLCASSPTGWRTGELFFGEGSRLTVL.

The V gene is TRBV5-1, the J gene TRBJ2-7; 10 bases fit TRBD2. The CDR3 totals 16 residues. V lost 0 bases to trimming and J lost 2 bases; unmatched junction nucleotides: 5. Germline V gene data show CDR1 as SGHRS and CDR2 as YFSETQ. CDR3 sequence (DNA): TGCGCCAGCAGCTTGGGATCTCTAGCGGGAGCCTACGAGCAGTACTTC. Protein sequence: CASSLGSLAGAYEQYF.

The J gene is TRBJ2-5, the V gene TRBV6-1; 7 bases line up with TRBD1. The closer fit of TRBJ2-7 to the DNA end suggests the J call may be wrong. The CDR3 spans 15 residues. Germline CDR1 MNHNS, CDR2 SASEGT. CDR3 DNA: TGTGCCAGCAGTGAAGACAGGGACAGCTCCTACGAGCAGTACTTC. This encodes CASSEDRDSSYEQYF.

The CDR3 region has the DNA TGTGCCAGCAGACTCCCGGGACAGGGATTAGGGTACACTGAAGCTTTCTTT. This encodes CASRLPGQGLGYTEAFF. The chain links TRBV28 to TRBJ1-1; TRBD1 agrees at 9 bases. Looked up from germline, CDR1 is MDHEN and CDR2 is SYDVKM. Losses at the gene ends were 6 bases for V and 3 bases for J; bases not matched to a gene: 14. The CDR3 is 17 residues long. The variable domain in full, completed from reference TRBV28 and TRBJ1-1, reads DVKVTQSSRYLVKRTGEKVFLECVQDMDHENMFWYRQDPGLGLRLIYFSYDVKMKEKGDIPEGYSVSREKKERFSLILESASTNQTSMYLCASRLPGQGLGYTEAFFGQGTRLTVV.

The gene calls are TRBV14 and TRBJ1-1; possible D gene TRBD1, 6 bases. Germline CDR1 is SGHDN and CDR2 is FVKESK. The CDR3 runs 18 residues. The ends were cut back, 0 bases at V and 0 bases at J, with 17 bases in the middle. The CDR3 DNA follows: TGTGCCAGCAGCCAAGATCTACTGGACAGCCAATTGAACACTGAAGCTTTCTTT. It yields the protein CASSQDLLDSQLNTEAFF.

The chain couples TRBV27 to TRBJ1-1; 9 bases are shared with TRBD1. The CDR3 covers 13 residues. V shed 5 bases, J shed 8 bases, and the junction held 6 bases outside the gene matches. Looked up from germline, CDR1 is MNHEY and CDR2 is SMNVEV (reference sequence). CDR3 residues: CASSAGTGTEAFF. For the CDR3, the DNA is TGTGCCAGCAGTGCCGGGACAGGGACCGAAGCTTTCTTT.

CDR3 in amino acids: CASSLVANTDTQYF. CDR3 bases: TGTGCCAGCAGCTTAGTAGCGAACACAGATACGCAGTATTTT. The chain couples TRBV7-9 to TRBJ2-3; maybe TRBD2 (5 bases). The ends were cut back, 1 base at V and 2 bases at J, with 7 bases in the middle. This CDR3 has 14 residues. Germline CDR1 SEHNR, CDR2 FQNEAQ (reference sequence).